These T cell receptor beta chains were read from a single sample in a study of cytomegalovirus exposure and HLA in healthy donors. TCRdb's table, derived via immunoSEQ multiplex PCR, lists solely in-frame clones and lacks some. The sample lists roughly 120,000 clones, 80% to 90% occurring once. Specimen: PBMCs. The receptors shown here come from a woman aged 18-29 years in good health and CMV-seropositive. Each CDR3 is given with its conserved first and last residue. Fields, in order: D gene, J gene, clone size, V gene, CDR3 DNA, CDR3 protein. A D gene is named only where the DNA matches it firmly. The size field is filled for only some rows; it gives once, few, many or a size class.

TRBD1 | TRBJ2-6 | . | TRBV19 | TGTGCCTCCACAGGGGACGCCTCTGGGGCCAACGTCCTGACTTTC | CASTGDASGANVLTF
TRBD1 | TRBJ2-7 | . | TRBV6-1 | TGTGCCAGCAGTATCCGGGACAGGGTCGTCGAGCAGTACTTC | CASSIRDRVVEQYF
. | TRBJ2-5 | . | TRBV27 | TGTGCCAGCAGTATCTCCCCCCAAGAGACCCAGTACTTC | CASSISPQETQYF
. | TRBJ1-2 | once | TRBV29-1 | TGCAGCGTTGAATTTTCCGCCAGCGATAACTATGGCTACACCTTC | CSVEFSASDNYGYTF
. | TRBJ2-2 | . | TRBV5-4 | TGTGCCAGCAGCTTGGTTGATCCCAGCACCGGGGAGCTGTTTTTT | CASSLVDPSTGELFF
. | TRBJ2-7 | . | TRBV27 | TGTGCCAGCAGTTTATCCGCAGGGGGGTACGAGCAGTACTTC | CASSLSAGGYEQYF
TRBD1 | TRBJ1-6 | . | TRBV5-1 | TGCGCCAGCAGCTTGGGCCAACCGCAGGGGGCAGCCGGTAATTCACCCCTCCACTTT | CASSLGQPQGAAGNSPLHF
. | TRBJ1-2 | . | TRBV10-3 | TGTGCCATCAGTGAGTCGCAGGGAAACTATGGCTACACCTTC | CAISESQGNYGYTF
. | TRBJ2-1 | . | TRBV12-5 | TGTGCTAGTGTAGGAGGGGGGGATGAGCAGTTCTTC | CASVGGGDEQFF
TRBD1 | TRBJ1-5 | . | TRBV9 | TGTGCCAGCAGTGACCGAGTTAGGGGGCAGACGATCAATAGCAATCAGCCCCAGCATTTT | CASSDRVRGQTINSNQPQHF
. | TRBJ2-3 | few | TRBV5-1 | TGCGCCAGCAGTCTTGGTAGGACTATCAGCACAGATACGCAGTATTTT | CASSLGRTISTDTQYF
. | TRBJ2-7 | . | TRBV27 | TGTGCCAGCAGTTTAGGCAGGGGTATTTCCTACGAGCAGTACTTC | CASSLGRGISYEQYF
TRBD2 | TRBJ2-1 | . | TRBV10-3 | TGTGCCGCTCGGGCGGGGGACAATGAGCAGTTCTTC | CAARAGDNEQFF
TRBD1 | TRBJ2-2 | . | TRBV5-1 | TGCGCCAGCAGCCTTATACAGGGACAGGCAGACACCGGGGAGCTGTTTTTT | CASSLIQGQADTGELFF
. | TRBJ2-5 | . | TRBV2 | TGTGCCAGCAAACGGTCTCGTGCCGGCCAAGAGACCCAGTACTTC | CASKRSRAGQETQYF